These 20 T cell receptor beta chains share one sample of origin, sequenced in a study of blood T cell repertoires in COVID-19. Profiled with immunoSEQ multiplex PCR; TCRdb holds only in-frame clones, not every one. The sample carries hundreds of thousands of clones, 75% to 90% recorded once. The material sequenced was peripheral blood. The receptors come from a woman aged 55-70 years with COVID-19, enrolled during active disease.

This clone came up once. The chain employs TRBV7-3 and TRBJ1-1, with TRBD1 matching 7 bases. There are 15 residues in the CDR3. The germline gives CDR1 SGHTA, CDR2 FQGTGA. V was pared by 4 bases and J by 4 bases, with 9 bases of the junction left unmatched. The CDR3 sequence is CASSSSGRGLTEAFF. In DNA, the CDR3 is TGTGCCAGCAGCTCGTCCGGAAGGGGGCTCACTGAAGCTTTCTTT.

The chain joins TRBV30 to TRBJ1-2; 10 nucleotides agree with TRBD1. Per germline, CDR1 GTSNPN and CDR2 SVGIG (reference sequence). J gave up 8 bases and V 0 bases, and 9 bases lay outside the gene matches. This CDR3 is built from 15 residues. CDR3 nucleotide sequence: TGTGCCTGGAGTGTCGGTGACAGGGGGCATTGGGGCTACACCTTC. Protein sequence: CAWSVGDRGHWGYTF.

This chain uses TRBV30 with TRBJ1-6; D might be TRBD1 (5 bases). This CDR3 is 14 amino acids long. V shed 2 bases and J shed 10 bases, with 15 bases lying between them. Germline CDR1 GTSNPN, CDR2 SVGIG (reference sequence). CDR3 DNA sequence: TGTGCCTGGAGTCAGCAGGGCTATCAATCACCCCTCCACTTT. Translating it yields CAWSQQGYQSPLHF.

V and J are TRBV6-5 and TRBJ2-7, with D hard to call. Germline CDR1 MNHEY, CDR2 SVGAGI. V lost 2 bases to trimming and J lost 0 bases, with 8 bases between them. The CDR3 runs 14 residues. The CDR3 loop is CASSYTQSSYEQYF. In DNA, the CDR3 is TGTGCCAGCAGTTACACACAAAGCTCCTACGAGCAGTACTTC.

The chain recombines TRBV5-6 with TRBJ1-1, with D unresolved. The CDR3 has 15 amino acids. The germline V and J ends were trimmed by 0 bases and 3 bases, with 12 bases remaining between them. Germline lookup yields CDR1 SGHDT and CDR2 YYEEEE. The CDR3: CASSLVGIGDTEAFF. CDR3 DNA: TGTGCCAGCAGCTTGGTTGGGATCGGGGACACTGAAGCTTTCTTT.

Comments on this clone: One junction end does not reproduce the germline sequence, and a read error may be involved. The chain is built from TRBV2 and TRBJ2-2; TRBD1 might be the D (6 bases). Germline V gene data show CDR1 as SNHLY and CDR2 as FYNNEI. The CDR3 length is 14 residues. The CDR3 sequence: CASTPTGNAGELFF. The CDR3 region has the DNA TGTGCCAGCACTCCCACAGGGAACGCCGGGGAGCTGTTTTTT.

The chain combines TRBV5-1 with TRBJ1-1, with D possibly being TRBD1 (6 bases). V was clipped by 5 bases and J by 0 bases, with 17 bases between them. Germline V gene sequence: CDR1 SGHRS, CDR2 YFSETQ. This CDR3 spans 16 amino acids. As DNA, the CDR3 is TGCGCCAGCAGGCTCGCAGGGGCCCCTATGAACACTGAAGCTTTCTTT. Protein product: CASRLAGAPMNTEAFF.

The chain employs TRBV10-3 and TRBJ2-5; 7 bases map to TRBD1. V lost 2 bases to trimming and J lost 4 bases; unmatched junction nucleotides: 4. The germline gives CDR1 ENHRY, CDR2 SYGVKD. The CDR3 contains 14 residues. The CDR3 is CAISEPNRGETQYF. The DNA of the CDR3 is TGTGCCATCAGTGAGCCGAACAGGGGAGAGACCCAGTACTTC.

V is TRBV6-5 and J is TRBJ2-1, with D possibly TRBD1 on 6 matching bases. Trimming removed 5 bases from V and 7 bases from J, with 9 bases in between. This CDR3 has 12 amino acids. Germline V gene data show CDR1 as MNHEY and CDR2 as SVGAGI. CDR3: CASSNRVNEQFF. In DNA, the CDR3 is TGTGCCAGCAGTAACAGGGTAAATGAGCAGTTCTTC.

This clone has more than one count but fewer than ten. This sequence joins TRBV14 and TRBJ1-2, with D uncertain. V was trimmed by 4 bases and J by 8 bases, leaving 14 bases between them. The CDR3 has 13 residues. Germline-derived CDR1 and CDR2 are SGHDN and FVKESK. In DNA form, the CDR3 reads TGTGCCAGCAGCCGCAATGAACAACGAGGCTACACCTTC. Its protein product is CASSRNEQRGYTF.

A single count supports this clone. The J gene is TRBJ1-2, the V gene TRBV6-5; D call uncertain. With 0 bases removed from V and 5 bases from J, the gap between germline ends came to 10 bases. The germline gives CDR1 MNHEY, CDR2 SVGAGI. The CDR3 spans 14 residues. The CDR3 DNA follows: TGTGCCAGCAGTTACTCCCACGGGGTTTATGGCTACACCTTC. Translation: CASSYSHGVYGYTF.

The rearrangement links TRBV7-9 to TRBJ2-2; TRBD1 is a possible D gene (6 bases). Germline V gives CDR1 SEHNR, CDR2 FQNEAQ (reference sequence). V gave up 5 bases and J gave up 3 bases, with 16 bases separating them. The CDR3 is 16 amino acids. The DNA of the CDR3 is TGTGCCAGCAGCCGCAACCGGGACACCGACACCGGGGAGCTGTTTTTT. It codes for CASSRNRDTDTGELFF.

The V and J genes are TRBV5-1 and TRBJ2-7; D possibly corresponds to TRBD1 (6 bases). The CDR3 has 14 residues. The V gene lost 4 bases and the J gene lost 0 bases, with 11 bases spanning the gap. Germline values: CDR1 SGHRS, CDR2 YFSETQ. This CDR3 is CASSVQGTSYEQYF. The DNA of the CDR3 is TGCGCCAGCAGCGTGCAGGGGACCTCCTACGAGCAGTACTTC.

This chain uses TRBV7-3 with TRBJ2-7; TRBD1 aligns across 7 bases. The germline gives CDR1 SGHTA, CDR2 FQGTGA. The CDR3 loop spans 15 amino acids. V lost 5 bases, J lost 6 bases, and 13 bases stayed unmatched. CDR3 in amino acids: CASSATGTVYGEQYF. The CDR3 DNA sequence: TGTGCCAGCAGCGCCACCGGGACAGTGTATGGCGAGCAGTACTTC.

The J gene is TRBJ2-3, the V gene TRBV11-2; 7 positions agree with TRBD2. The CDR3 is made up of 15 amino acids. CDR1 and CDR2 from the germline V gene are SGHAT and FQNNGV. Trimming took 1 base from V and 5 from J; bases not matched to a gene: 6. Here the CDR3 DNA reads TGTGCCAGCAGCTTAGTCGCGGGGGTAGGAGATACGCAGTATTTT. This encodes CASSLVAGVGDTQYF. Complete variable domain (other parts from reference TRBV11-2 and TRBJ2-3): EAGVAQSPRYKIIEKRQSVAFWCNPISGHATLYWYQQILGQGPKLLIQFQNNGVVDDSQLPKDRFSAERLKGVDSTLKIQPAKLEDSAVYLCASSLVAGVGDTQYFGPGTRLTVL.

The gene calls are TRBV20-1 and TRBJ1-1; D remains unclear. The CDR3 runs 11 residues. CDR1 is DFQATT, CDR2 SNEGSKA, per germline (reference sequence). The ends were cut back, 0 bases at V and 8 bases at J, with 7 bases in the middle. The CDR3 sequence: CSARDSAEAFF. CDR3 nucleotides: TGCAGTGCTAGAGATTCAGCGGAAGCTTTCTTT.

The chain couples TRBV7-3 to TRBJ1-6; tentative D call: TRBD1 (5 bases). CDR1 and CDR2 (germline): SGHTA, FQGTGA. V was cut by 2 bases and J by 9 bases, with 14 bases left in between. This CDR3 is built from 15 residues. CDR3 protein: CASSLGEGFGSPLHF. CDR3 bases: TGTGCCAGCAGCTTAGGGGAGGGGTTCGGTTCACCCCTCCACTTT.

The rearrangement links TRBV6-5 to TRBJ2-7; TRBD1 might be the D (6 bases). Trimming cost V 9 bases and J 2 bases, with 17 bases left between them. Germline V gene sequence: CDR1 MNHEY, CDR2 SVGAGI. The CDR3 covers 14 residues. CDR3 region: CASGPLTGPYEQYF. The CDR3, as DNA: TGTGCCAGTGGGCCCCTAACAGGGCCCTACGAGCAGTACTTC.

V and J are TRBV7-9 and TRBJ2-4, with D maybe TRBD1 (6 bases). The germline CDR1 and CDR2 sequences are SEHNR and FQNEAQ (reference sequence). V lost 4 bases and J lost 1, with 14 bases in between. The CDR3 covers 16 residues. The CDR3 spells CASSSVTGSAKNIQYF. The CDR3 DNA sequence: TGTGCCAGCAGCTCCGTGACAGGTTCGGCCAAAAACATTCAGTACTTC.

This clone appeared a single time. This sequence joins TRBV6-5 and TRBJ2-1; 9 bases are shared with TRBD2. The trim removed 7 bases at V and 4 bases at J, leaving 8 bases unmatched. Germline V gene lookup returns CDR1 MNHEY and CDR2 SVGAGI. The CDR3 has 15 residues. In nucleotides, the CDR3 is TGTGCCAGCACCCCCCCGGGACTAGCTTACAATGAGCAGTTCTTC. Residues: CASTPPGLAYNEQFF.